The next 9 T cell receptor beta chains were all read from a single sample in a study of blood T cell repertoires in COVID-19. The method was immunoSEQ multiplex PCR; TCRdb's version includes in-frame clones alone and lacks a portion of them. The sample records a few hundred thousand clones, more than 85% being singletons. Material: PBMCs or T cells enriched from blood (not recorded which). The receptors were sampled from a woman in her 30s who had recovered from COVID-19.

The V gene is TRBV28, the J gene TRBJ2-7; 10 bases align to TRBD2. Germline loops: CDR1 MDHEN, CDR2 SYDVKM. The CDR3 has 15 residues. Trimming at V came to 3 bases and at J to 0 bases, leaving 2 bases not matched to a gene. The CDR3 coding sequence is TGTGCCAGCAGTTTCGTAGCGGGGGGCTCCTACGAGCAGTACTTC. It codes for CASSFVAGGSYEQYF.

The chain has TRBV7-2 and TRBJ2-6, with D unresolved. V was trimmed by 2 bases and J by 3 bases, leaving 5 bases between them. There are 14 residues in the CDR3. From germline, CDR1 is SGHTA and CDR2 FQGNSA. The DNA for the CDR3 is TGTGCCAGCAGCTTACCCTATGGGGCCAACGTCCTGACTTTC. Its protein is CASSLPYGANVLTF.

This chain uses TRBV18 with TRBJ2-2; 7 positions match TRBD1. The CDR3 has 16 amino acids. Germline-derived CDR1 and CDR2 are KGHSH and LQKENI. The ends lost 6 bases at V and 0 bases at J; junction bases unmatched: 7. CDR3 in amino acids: CASSRSGTANTGELFF. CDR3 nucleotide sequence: TGTGCCAGCTCGAGGTCCGGGACAGCGAACACCGGGGAGCTGTTTTTT.

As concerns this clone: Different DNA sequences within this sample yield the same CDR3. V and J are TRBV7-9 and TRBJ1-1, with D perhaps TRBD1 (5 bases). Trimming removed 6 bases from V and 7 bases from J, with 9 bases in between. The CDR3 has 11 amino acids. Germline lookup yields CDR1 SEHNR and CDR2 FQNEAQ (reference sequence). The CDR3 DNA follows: TGTGCCAGCAGTCTGGGGGGTGAAGCTTTCTTT. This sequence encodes CASSLGGEAFF.

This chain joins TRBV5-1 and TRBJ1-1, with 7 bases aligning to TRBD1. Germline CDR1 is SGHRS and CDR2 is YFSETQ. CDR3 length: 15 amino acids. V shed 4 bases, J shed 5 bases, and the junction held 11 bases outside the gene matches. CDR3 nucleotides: TGCGCCAGCAGCGAAACAGGGGCGGCGAATACTGAAGCTTTCTTT. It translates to CASSETGAANTEAFF.

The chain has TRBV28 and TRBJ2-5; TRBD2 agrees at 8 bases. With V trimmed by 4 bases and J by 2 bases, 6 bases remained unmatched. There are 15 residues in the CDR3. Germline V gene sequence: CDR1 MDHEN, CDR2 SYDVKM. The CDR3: CASSWASGRQETQYF. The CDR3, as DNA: TGTGCCAGCAGTTGGGCTAGCGGGCGACAAGAGACCCAGTACTTC.

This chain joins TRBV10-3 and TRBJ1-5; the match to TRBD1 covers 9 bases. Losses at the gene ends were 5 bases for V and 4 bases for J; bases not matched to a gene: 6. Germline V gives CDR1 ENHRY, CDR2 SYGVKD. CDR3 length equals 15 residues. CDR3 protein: CAISRGQGPNQPQHF. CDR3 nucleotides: TGTGCCATCAGTCGTGGACAGGGGCCTAATCAGCCCCAGCATTTT.

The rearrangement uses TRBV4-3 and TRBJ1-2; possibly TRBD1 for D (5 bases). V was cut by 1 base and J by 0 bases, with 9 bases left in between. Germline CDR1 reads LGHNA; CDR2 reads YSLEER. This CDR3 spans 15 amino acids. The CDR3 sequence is CASSQAGNTNYGYTF. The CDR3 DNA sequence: TGCGCCAGCAGCCAAGCAGGGAACACTAACTATGGCTACACCTTC.

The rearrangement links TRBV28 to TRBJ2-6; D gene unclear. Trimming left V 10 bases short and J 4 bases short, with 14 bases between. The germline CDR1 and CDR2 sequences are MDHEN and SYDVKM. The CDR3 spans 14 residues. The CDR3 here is CAILSGLGANVLTF. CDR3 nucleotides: TGTGCCATCCTCTCCGGGTTAGGGGCCAACGTCCTGACTTTC.